The entry that follows covers one T cell receptor (beta chain) sequence. Its antigen is unknown. Profiled with immunoSEQ multiplex PCR; TCRdb holds only in-frame clones, not every one. Of roughly 99,000 clones listed, about nine tenths are singletons. Trimming took 0 bases from V and 1 from J; bases not matched to a gene: 3. Germline values: CDR1 SGHDT, CDR2 YYEEEE. The CDR3 runs to 15 residues. These data are taken from a study of graft-versus-host responses after intestinal transplantation. The wider study: Recipients underwent multivisceral, liver-intestinal, or isolated intestinal transplants. Each patient got anti-thymocyte globulin induction, then tacrolimus and steroids for approximately 3 years. Study observations and caveats: Early post-transplant HvG declines were associated with peak circulating GvH clone levels. Elevated graft-versus-host to host-versus-graft clonal ratios in allografts were recorded for patients with graft-donor T cell macrochimerism.

This rearrangement joins TRBV5-6 to TRBJ1-2, with 7 nucleotides matching TRBD1. Sample: unstimulated CD4+ T cells sorted from spleen or lymph node cells, taken before transplant. The TCR originated in a human donor who was the organ donor for an intestinal transplant. CDR3 region: CASSLAGQRNYGYTF. CDR3 nucleotides: TGTGCCAGCAGCTTGGCGGGACAGCGTAACTATGGCTACACCTTC.